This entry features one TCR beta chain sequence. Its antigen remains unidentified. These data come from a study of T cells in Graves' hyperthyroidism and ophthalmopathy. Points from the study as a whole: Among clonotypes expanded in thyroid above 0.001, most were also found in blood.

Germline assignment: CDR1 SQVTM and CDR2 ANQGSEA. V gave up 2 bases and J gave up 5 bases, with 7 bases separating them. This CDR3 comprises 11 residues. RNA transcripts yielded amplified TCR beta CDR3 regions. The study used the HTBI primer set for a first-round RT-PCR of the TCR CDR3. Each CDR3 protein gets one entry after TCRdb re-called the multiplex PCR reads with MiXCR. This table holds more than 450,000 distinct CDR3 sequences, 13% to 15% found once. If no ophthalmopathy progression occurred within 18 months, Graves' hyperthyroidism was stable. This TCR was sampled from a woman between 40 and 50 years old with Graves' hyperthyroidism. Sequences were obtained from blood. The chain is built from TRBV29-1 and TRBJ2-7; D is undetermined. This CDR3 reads CSVEKSNEQYF. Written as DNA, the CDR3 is TGCAGCGTTGAAAAAAGTAACGAGCAGTACTTC.